A selection of T cell receptor beta chains follows, all from one sample in a study of shared clonotypes between healthy human individuals. TCRdb keeps only in-frame clones here, not all; method: immunoSEQ multiplex PCR. The sample yields around 300,000 clones, around 90% seen once. The sequencing sample was made of memory CD8+ T cells sorted from blood. The receptors derive from a man between 18 and 29 years old in good health. The CDR3 runs from the conserved cysteine through the conserved F or W. The D gene is left open where the match is weak. Clone size is not always given. Where it is, it says once, few, many or a class for expanded clones.

D gene	V gene	J gene	clone size	CDR3 DNA	CDR3 protein
-	TRBV10-1	TRBJ1-2	-	TGCGCCAGCAGTGAAACCCAGACGGAAACCTTC	CASSETQTETF
TRBD2	TRBV9	TRBJ2-1	-	TGTGCCAGCAGCGCATGGGCTAGCGGGGTTAATGAGCAGTTCTTC	CASSAWASGVNEQFF
TRBD1	TRBV28	TRBJ2-7	-	TGTGCCAGCTCTCACCAGGGGGCTGGCGAGCAGTACTTC	CASSHQGAGEQYF
-	TRBV4-3	TRBJ1-4	-	TGCGCCAGCAGCCAAGTCCCTCAAAATGAAAAACTGTTTTTT	CASSQVPQNEKLFF
TRBD2	TRBV27	TRBJ2-7	once	TGTGCCAGCAGTCTTAGCGGGGGGGCAAGCGAGCAGTACTTC	CASSLSGGASEQYF
TRBD1	TRBV6-5	TRBJ2-3	few	TGTGCCAGCAGTTACGAGGGGGCCGGCACAGATACGCAGTATTTT	CASSYEGAGTDTQYF
-	TRBV6-1	TRBJ2-3	-	TGTGCCAGCAGTTTTTCGCGCGGCCCAGATACGCAGTATTTT	CASSFSRGPDTQYF
-	TRBV7-9	TRBJ2-1	-	TGTGCCAGCAGCTTATACGGACTCGGCTTCTCCTACAATGAGCAGTTCTTC	CASSLYGLGFSYNEQFF
TRBD2	TRBV7-8	TRBJ2-7	-	TGTGCCAGCAGCTTGGCGTCTAGCGGTGGGCTTTCCTACGAGCAGTACTTC	CASSLASSGGLSYEQYF
TRBD1	TRBV9	TRBJ1-4	-	TGTGCCAGCGGGCAGGGGGACGAAAAACTGTTTTTT	CASGQGDEKLFF
TRBD2	TRBV11-2	TRBJ2-1	once	TGTGCCAGCAGCTGGGGACTAGGTGAGCAGTTCTTC	CASSWGLGEQFF
-	TRBV5-1	TRBJ2-3	-	TGCGCCAGCAGCTGGGTTCTAGCGAGGTCCGCGCTCACAGATACGCAGTATTTT	CASSWVLARSALTDTQYF
TRBD2	TRBV16	TRBJ2-1	-	TGTGCCAGCAGCCAATCCAGGGCTAGCGGGGATAACAATGAGCAGTTCTTC	CASSQSRASGDNNEQFF
TRBD1	TRBV6-7	TRBJ1-5	-	TGTGCCAGCAGTTACCGGGACAGGGGGCTGGTTGGTCAGCCCCAGCATTTT	CASSYRDRGLVGQPQHF
TRBD2	TRBV27	TRBJ2-3	once	TGTGCCAGCAGTGAGCGGGAGATGGCAGATACGCAGTATTTT	CASSEREMADTQYF
-	TRBV30	TRBJ1-1	-	TGTGCCTGGAGTTGGGCAGTGAACACTGAAGCTTTCTTT	CAWSWAVNTEAFF
-	TRBV11-3	TRBJ1-2	-	TGTGCCAGCAGCTTAGTGCGGTTGGCAATCAGCTACACCTTC	CASSLVRLAISYTF
TRBD1	TRBV6-5	TRBJ1-6	-	TGTGCCAGCAGTTACGCGACAGGGTCTAATTCACCCCTCCACTTT	CASSYATGSNSPLHF
-	TRBV19	TRBJ2-1	-	TGTGCCAGTAGTCCGACCTACAATGAGCAGTTCTTC	CASSPTYNEQFF
-	TRBV7-2	TRBJ1-2	-	TGTGCCAGCAGCCAATTCGGACGGGACTATGGCTACACCTTC	CASSQFGRDYGYTF
-	TRBV4-1	TRBJ2-7	-	TGCGCCAGCAGCACTCGGAGTAGCGGCTACGAGCAGTACTTC	CASSTRSSGYEQYF
-	TRBV11-2	TRBJ2-2	many	TGTGCCAGCAGCTTAGACAGGGAAACCCTCTCGGACACCGGGGAGCTGTTTTTT	CASSLDRETLSDTGELFF
-	TRBV29-1	TRBJ2-7	-	TGCAGCGTTGAAGGAGCGGGTGACTACGAGCAGTACTTC	CSVEGAGDYEQYF
-	TRBV28	TRBJ2-2	-	TGTGCCAGCAGTGAACTAAGCTTATACGACACCGGGGAGCTGTTTTTT	CASSELSLYDTGELFF
TRBD1	TRBV5-1	TRBJ2-1	once	TGCGCCAGCAGCTTGGCCCCTTCTATCGGGACAGGGGGAAATGAGCAGTTCTTC	CASSLAPSIGTGGNEQFF
TRBD1	TRBV27	TRBJ1-2	-	TGTGCCAGCACTGATCGAACAGGGGGCTTTGGCTACACCTTC	CASTDRTGGFGYTF
-	TRBV11-2	TRBJ2-5	-	TGTGCCAGCAGCCAGCCCGGGGCCCAGTACTTC	CASSQPGAQYF
-	TRBV29-1	TRBJ2-7	-	TGCAGCGTTGCTCAGGGTTACAGGTACGAGCAGTACTTC	CSVAQGYRYEQYF
-	TRBV29-1	TRBJ2-3	-	TGCAGCGTTGAATGGGGTAGCACAGATACGCAGTATTTT	CSVEWGSTDTQYF
-	TRBV6-1	TRBJ1-5	-	TGTGCCAGCAGTGACCAGGGCAGCAATCAGCCCCAGCATTTT	CASSDQGSNQPQHF
TRBD1	TRBV2	TRBJ1-4	-	TGTGCCAGCAGTGACCGGACAGGGTCGAATGAAAAACTGTTTTTT	CASSDRTGSNEKLFF
-	TRBV6-1	TRBJ1-5	-	TGTGCCAGCAGGGAACGTGGGGGGTATCAGCCCCAGCATTTT	CASRERGGYQPQHF
-	TRBV7-8	TRBJ2-1	-	TGTGCCAGCAGCTTAAGGGTAGCGAAGACCTACAATGAGCAGTTCTTC	CASSLRVAKTYNEQFF
-	TRBV27	TRBJ2-5	-	TGTGCCAGCAGTCTAGGACTCGATCAAGAGACCCAGTACTTC	CASSLGLDQETQYF
-	TRBV18	TRBJ1-5	-	TGTGCCAGCTCACAAGGCAGAAATCAGCCCCAGCATTTT	CASSQGRNQPQHF
TRBD2	TRBV6-4	TRBJ2-3	-	TGTGCCAGCAGTGACGTGGCGGGGGGATTCACAGATACGCAGTATTTT	CASSDVAGGFTDTQYF
-	TRBV4-3	TRBJ2-7	-	TGCGCCAGCAGCCCCAGGACAGGCGGGGGATACGAGCAGTACTTC	CASSPRTGGGYEQYF
TRBD1	TRBV27	TRBJ1-6	-	TGTGCCAGCAGACACGGACAGGGGTATAATTCACCCCTCCACTTT	CASRHGQGYNSPLHF
-	TRBV7-6	TRBJ2-1	-	TGTGCCAGCAGCTCGATAGGCGGGAATGAGCAGTTCTTC	CASSSIGGNEQFF
TRBD1	TRBV4-1	TRBJ1-5	-	TGCGCCAGCAGCTCCGGGACAGGGGGCGGCAATCAGCCCCAGCATTTT	CASSSGTGGGNQPQHF
-	TRBV2	TRBJ2-5	-	TGTGCCAGCAGGGCCGACAGTTCTCAAGAGACCCAGTACTTC	CASRADSSQETQYF